The TCR beta chain described here comes from a study of long-term antiretroviral therapy in people with HIV. Turning to the study itself: Some samples came about a decade before the 2015 immediate-ART recommendation, and these were the earliest. Study observations and caveats: HIV repertoires had narrower CDR3 length ranges than controls. Pre-ART expanded clones dominated the repertoire at every time point.

With respect to this clone: Its antigen is as yet unknown.

Germline CDR1 and CDR2: LGHNA and YNFKEQ. The ends were cut back, 0 bases at V and 0 bases at J, with 21 bases in the middle. The CDR3 covers 21 residues. The run of the v3.0 immunoSEQ assay was at survey level. Using immunoSEQ multiplex PCR, the repertoire was profiled, and TCRdb retains in-frame clones only, with some absent. The table shows 15,000 to 20,000 clones, with under 85% occurring only once. V gene TRBV4-2 combines with J gene TRBJ1-6; possible D gene TRBD1, 5 bases. Specimen: unsorted PBMCs, collected about 2.4 years before starting antiretroviral therapy. The origin of this receptor is a woman aged 45 to 65 with HIV. The CDR3 DNA is TGTGCCAGCAGCCAAGACTTCTATGTAAAGGGGCAAAGCTCCTATAATTCACCCCTCCACTTT. Its translation is CASSQDFYVKGQSSYNSPLHF.